These 13 T cell receptor beta chains share one sample of origin, sequenced in a study of T cells in Graves' hyperthyroidism and ophthalmopathy. Regions amplified from RNA transcripts were the TCR beta CDR3 regions. In the first-round RT-PCR of the TCR CDR3, the HTBI primer set was used. TCRdb reanalysed the multiplex PCR reads using MiXCR and keeps one entry per CDR3 protein. The sample yields approximately 400,000 distinct CDR3 sequences, less than 20% seen once. The specimen sequenced was blood. The receptors originated from a young woman with Graves' hyperthyroidism.

The chain employs TRBV4-1 and TRBJ1-6; the D is unclear. The germline gives CDR1 MGHRA, CDR2 YSYEKL. The CDR3 has 15 amino acids. V was trimmed by 4 bases and J by 7 bases, leaving 14 bases between them. The CDR3 DNA sequence: TGCGCCAGCAGCCCCTTCAGAGCTGGGAATTCACCCCTCCACTTT. This translates into CASSPFRAGNSPLHF.

This clonotype showed up many times. The genes are TRBV30 and TRBJ2-3, with a tentative D call TRBD2 (5 bases). The V end was cut by 0 bases, the J end by 4 bases, with 11 bases between. Germline lookup yields CDR1 GTSNPN and CDR2 SVGIG (reference sequence). CDR3 length equals 14 residues. The CDR3 protein is CAWSVAAESDTQYF. CDR3 DNA: TGTGCCTGGAGTGTAGCAGCGGAGTCAGATACGCAGTATTTT.

This clonotype was recorded a few times. The V call is TRBV6-1, the J call TRBJ2-1; 10 positions agree with TRBD1. The CDR3 is made up of 13 amino acids. CDR1 is MNHNS, CDR2 SASEGT, per germline. V shed 4 bases, J shed 9 bases, and the junction held 3 bases outside the gene matches. The CDR3 region is CASSGQGAGEQFF. The CDR3 DNA sequence: TGTGCCAGCAGTGGACAGGGGGCTGGTGAGCAGTTCTTC.

This clonotype was seen at least ten times. This sequence joins TRBV7-9 and TRBJ2-5; D is tentatively TRBD1 or TRBD2 (6 bases each). Between the trimmed V and J ends, which lost 5 bases and 4 bases, there was a span of 14 bases. Germline CDR1 SEHNR, CDR2 FQNEAQ (reference sequence). The CDR3 has 14 residues. CDR3 in DNA: TGTGCCAGCAGCATTGACAGGAGGGGAGAGACCCAGTACTTC. Its protein is CASSIDRRGETQYF.

This clonotype was found many times. The V call is TRBV12-3 or TRBV12-4, the J call TRBJ1-2; 10 nucleotides align to TRBD1. The CDR3 totals 15 residues. V lost 4 bases and J lost 2; bases outside the gene matches: 4. CDR3 in DNA: TGTGCCAGCAGTTCCCCGGACAGGGGGAACTATGGCTACACCTTC. As protein: CASSSPDRGNYGYTF.

The chain recombines TRBV6-1 with TRBJ1-3, with D unclear. V lost 5 bases and J lost 4, with 15 bases in between. The length of the CDR3 is 15 residues. Germline CDR1 and CDR2: MNHNS and SASEGT. CDR3 sequence (DNA): TGTGCCAGCAGTTTCCGCCTAGGCGCCGGAAACACCATATATTTT. As protein: CASSFRLGAGNTIYF.

This clonotype was counted many times. The rearrangement joins TRBV27 to TRBJ1-6; 7 nucleotides align to TRBD1. J gave up 10 bases and V 2 bases, and 8 bases lay outside the gene matches. Germline-derived CDR1 and CDR2 are MNHEY and SMNVEV (reference sequence). This CDR3 comprises 15 residues. CDR3 in amino acids: CASSLERDSLSPLHF. The CDR3 DNA follows: TGTGCCAGCAGTTTAGAAAGGGACAGCCTATCACCCCTCCACTTT.

In its sample, this clonotype was seen many times. This rearrangement joins TRBV3-1 to TRBJ2-6; tentative D call: TRBD1 (5 bases). Trimming cost V 4 bases and J 0 bases, with 7 bases left between them. CDR1 and CDR2 from the germline V gene are LGHDT and YNNKEL (reference sequence). The CDR3 has 15 residues. In DNA, the CDR3 is TGTGCCAGCAGCCCAAGGGGCTCTGGGGCCAACGTCCTGACTTTC. It yields the protein CASSPRGSGANVLTF.

This clonotype was counted at least ten times. This chain uses TRBV9 with TRBJ2-3; D gene unclear. CDR1 is SGDLS, CDR2 YYNGEE, per germline. The CDR3 runs to 15 residues. Trimming pared 2 bases from V and 3 bases from J, leaving 13 bases between. CDR3 residues: CASSVVDGRTDTQYF. CDR3 nucleotides: TGTGCCAGCAGCGTTGTAGACGGGCGAACAGATACGCAGTATTTT.

In its sample, this clonotype was seen many times. This chain links TRBV2 with TRBJ2-3; D perhaps matches TRBD2 (5 bases). Germline V gene data show CDR1 as SNHLY and CDR2 as FYNNEI. V gave up 4 bases and J gave up 6 bases, with 17 bases separating them. The CDR3 totals 15 residues. The CDR3 DNA sequence: TGTGCCAGCAGTGCTCTGCTAGCCGGTCCCGATACGCAGTATTTT. It codes for CASSALLAGPDTQYF.

This clonotype was observed many times. The chain carries TRBV2 and TRBJ1-2, with 10 bases that match TRBD1. Germline V gene lookup returns CDR1 SNHLY and CDR2 FYNNEI. The CDR3 is 14 amino acids. After removal of 6 bases from V and 5 bases from J, the junction contained 6 bases not matched to a gene. This chain's CDR3 is CASSWDRGPYGYTF. CDR3 nucleotides: TGTGCCAGCAGCTGGGACAGGGGTCCATATGGCTACACCTTC.

J is TRBJ2-3 and V is TRBV5-1, with 12 bases that match TRBD2. The CDR3 spans 19 residues. After removal of 4 bases from V and 0 bases from J, the junction contained 12 bases not matched to a gene. Per the germline V gene, CDR1 is SGHRS and CDR2 is YFSETQ. This chain's CDR3 is CASSGGLAGSTSSTDTQYF. The CDR3 DNA sequence: TGCGCCAGCAGCGGGGGACTAGCGGGTAGTACCTCTAGCACAGATACGCAGTATTTT.

This clonotype was seen ten or more times. J is TRBJ2-2 and V is TRBV7-6, with 10 bases aligning to TRBD1. The CDR3 runs to 16 residues. The trim removed 5 bases at V and 4 bases at J, leaving 7 bases unmatched. CDR1 is SGHVS, CDR2 FNYEAQ, per germline. CDR3 sequence (DNA): TGTGCCAGCAGCACGACCGGGACAGGGGCCACCGGGGAGCTGTTTTTT. Protein: CASSTTGTGATGELFF.